The 11 T cell receptor beta chains below were found in one sample sequenced in a study of liver allograft versus peripheral blood T cells. The overall study: Transplanted-liver T cell receptor repertoires were compared with recipients' peripheral blood repertoires.

TCRdb itself ran the reads through MiXCR, one entry per CDR3 protein. This table holds about 8,400 distinct CDR3 sequences, roughly a sixth found once. These receptors all come from a human patient who had a liver transplant. Part of the T cell pool may stem from the graft donor.

This clonotype appeared a few times. The rearrangement uses TRBV20-1 and TRBJ1-5; perhaps TRBD1 as D (6 bases). The germline V gene has CDR1 DFQATT and CDR2 SNEGSKA (reference sequence). The CDR3 extends over 19 amino acids. Trimming shortened V by 0 bases and J by 0 bases, and 21 bases separated the two germline ends. DNA of the CDR3: TGCAGTGCTAGAGATCGAGCCAGGGGAGAGGTTGGTAGCAATCAGCCCCAGCATTTT. Translation: CSARDRARGEVGSNQPQHF.

The genes are TRBV5-1 and TRBJ2-6, with 7 bases that match TRBD2. V dropped 6 bases and J dropped 0; count of bases not matched to a gene: 9. Germline lookup yields CDR1 SGHRS and CDR2 YFSETQ. The CDR3 sequence is 17 residues long. The CDR3 sequence: CASTFLAETSGANVLTF. CDR3 DNA: TGCGCCAGCACCTTCCTAGCGGAGACCTCTGGGGCCAACGTCCTGACTTTC.

This clonotype rates as medium-sized. CDR3 nucleotide sequence: TGTGCCAGCAGTCGACTAGCGGGAGGGGGTGAGCAGTTCTTC. Its protein is CASSRLAGGGEQFF. The V and J genes are TRBV28 and TRBJ2-1, with 14 positions matching TRBD2. V was pared by 5 bases and J by 9 bases, with 3 bases of the junction left unmatched. CDR1 and CDR2 (germline): MDHEN, SYDVKM. This CDR3 comprises 14 residues.

Relative to its sample, this clonotype is medium-sized (0.01 to 0.1%). The chain employs TRBV29-1 and TRBJ2-3, with no clear D. Germline values: CDR1 SQVTM, CDR2 ANQGSEA. The V end was cut by 2 bases, the J end by 1 base, with 10 bases between. This CDR3 contains 14 residues. The CDR3 DNA is TGCAGCGTTGAACCCGGTGGAGGCACAGATACGCAGTATTTT. Translating it yields CSVEPGGGTDTQYF.

The chain has TRBV12-3 or TRBV12-4 and TRBJ2-3; TRBD2 matches at 10 bases. The CDR3 totals 15 residues. Trimming cost V 4 bases and J 6 bases; bases outside gene matches: 7. The CDR3 sequence: CASSSLAGVGDTQYF. CDR3 in DNA: TGTGCCAGCAGTTCGCTAGCGGGAGTCGGGGATACGCAGTATTTT.

In its sample, this clonotype was seen once. V is TRBV7-9 and J is TRBJ1-1; 7 nucleotides align to TRBD1. Germline lookup yields CDR1 SEHNR and CDR2 FQNEAQ (reference sequence). The CDR3 totals 15 residues. J lost 7 bases, V lost 2 bases, and 10 bases had no gene match. As DNA, the CDR3 is TGTGCCAGCAGCTTACAGGGGGGGAGCGACGGTGAAGCTTTCTTT. Amino acid sequence: CASSLQGGSDGEAFF.

This clonotype rates as medium-sized. The chain combines TRBV6-5 with TRBJ1-3; 8 bases map to TRBD1. CDR1 is MNHEY and CDR2 is SVGAGI in the germline V gene. The CDR3 contains 14 residues. J lost 3 bases, V lost 2 bases, and 0 bases had no gene match. CDR3 coding DNA: TGTGCCAGCAGTTACGGACAGGGTGGAAACACCATATATTTT. Translation: CASSYGQGGNTIYF.

This sequence joins TRBV15 and TRBJ2-1; 14 positions match TRBD2. The CDR3 runs to 19 residues. Germline trimming cut 1 base from V and 3 bases from J; bases unmatched to any gene: 8. CDR1 LNHNV and CDR2 YYDKDF come from the germline V gene (reference sequence). The CDR3 DNA sequence: TGTGCCACCAGCAGAGGAAGACTAGCGGGAGGGCCTTTCTACAATGAGCAGTTCTTC. It encodes CATSRGRLAGGPFYNEQFF.

By its share, this clonotype is medium-sized (0.01 to 0.1%). DNA for the CDR3: TGTGCCAGCAGTTACACCCCCGGCGGGAGGTCAGATACGCAGTATTTT. Protein: CASSYTPGGRSDTQYF. The rearrangement links TRBV6-2 or TRBV6-3 to TRBJ2-3, with 8 positions matching TRBD2. Germline trimming cut 2 bases from V and 4 bases from J; bases unmatched to any gene: 8. The CDR3 covers 16 residues. The germline V gene has CDR1 MNHEY and CDR2 SVGEGT.

Judged by abundance, this clonotype is medium-sized. The chain has TRBV6-1 and TRBJ2-7, with 14 bases lining up with TRBD2. The CDR3 runs to 16 residues. J gave up 7 bases and V 3 bases, and 8 bases lay outside the gene matches. Germline CDR1 is MNHNS and CDR2 is SASEGT. CDR3 amino acids: CASSEATSGREGEQYF. Written as DNA, the CDR3 is TGTGCCAGCAGTGAGGCGACTAGCGGGAGGGAGGGAGAGCAGTACTTC.

This clonotype was counted between two and nine times. V gene TRBV20-1 combines with J gene TRBJ1-1; TRBD1 agrees at 9 bases. From germline, CDR1 is DFQATT and CDR2 SNEGSKA (reference sequence). J was trimmed by 3 bases and V by 5 bases; bases with no gene match: 1. CDR3 size: 12 residues. The CDR3, as DNA: TGCAGTGCTCGACAGGGGGACACTGAAGCTTTCTTT. Translating gives CSARQGDTEAFF.